A single sample gave rise to the 13 T cell receptor beta chains below, sequenced in a study of cytotoxic CD8 clonotypes in ibrutinib-treated CLL. The data were produced by immunoSEQ multiplex PCR, yet TCRdb's version contains in-frame clones alone and is incomplete. This table has about 24,000 clones, approximately 72% appearing once. The material sequenced was PBMCs, taken before ibrutinib treatment. The receptors shown here come from a human donor with chronic lymphocytic leukemia.

This clone came up a few times. The gene calls are TRBV5-1 and TRBJ1-5; possibly TRBD1 for D (5 bases). This CDR3 has 15 residues. CDR1 SGHRS and CDR2 YFSETQ come from the germline V gene. Trimming shortened V by 0 bases and J by 4 bases, and 11 bases separated the two germline ends. The CDR3 bases are TGCGCCAGCAGCTTGGTGCCAGGGAAAAATCAGCCCCAGCATTTT. Encoded protein: CASSLVPGKNQPQHF.

This clone was seen just once. The gene calls are TRBV19 and TRBJ2-2; weak D call: TRBD2 (6 bases). Trimming left V 5 bases short and J 0 bases short, with 10 bases between. This CDR3 has 15 amino acids. Germline-derived CDR1 and CDR2 are LNHDA and SQIVND (reference sequence). In DNA, the CDR3 is TGTGCCAGTAGTGGCTGGGGGGCGAACACCGGGGAGCTGTTTTTT. This gives the protein CASSGWGANTGELFF.

This clone was detected once. The genes are TRBV6-6 and TRBJ1-5; tentative D call: TRBD1 (5 bases). V was shortened by 0 bases and J by 6 bases, with 9 bases between the two germline ends. The CDR3 spans 14 residues. CDR1 and CDR2 from the germline V gene are MNHNY and SVGAGI (reference sequence). CDR3 nucleotides: TGTGCCAGCAGTTACTCGGGGGATAGTCAGCCCCAGCATTTT. It specifies CASSYSGDSQPQHF.

This clone was observed a handful of times. V usage is TRBV27 and J usage is TRBJ2-1, with D tentatively TRBD1 (5 bases). V was clipped by 0 bases and J by 9 bases, with 18 bases between them. CDR1 MNHEY and CDR2 SMNVEV come from the germline V gene (reference sequence). The CDR3 spans 16 residues. In DNA form, the CDR3 reads TGTGCCAGCAGTTTATCGTTAGGACATATAGTTACTGAGCAGTTCTTC. Protein: CASSLSLGHIVTEQFF.

V is TRBV7-2 and J is TRBJ2-3; 10 bases line up with TRBD1. Germline CDR1 and CDR2: SGHTA and FQGNSA. The J segment lost 10 bases and the V segment lost 5 bases, leaving 9 bases of the junction unmatched. The CDR3 totals 14 residues. The CDR3 spells CASSQNTDRGAQYF. The CDR3 DNA follows: TGTGCCAGCAGCCAAAATACGGACAGGGGGGCGCAGTATTTT.

Concerning this clone itself: The junction departs from germline at one end; a sequencing error may be responsible. The V gene is TRBV9, the J gene TRBJ2-1; the D is unclear. The CDR3 totals 14 residues. Per the germline V gene, CDR1 is SGDLS and CDR2 is YYNGEE. The CDR3 coding sequence is TGTGCCAGCAGCGCCCTGAGCTCCGACAATGAGCAGTTCTTC. Protein: CASSALSSDNEQFF.

This chain uses TRBV14 with TRBJ2-2; 9 nucleotides agree with TRBD1. This CDR3 is 16 amino acids long. Germline CDR1 SGHDN, CDR2 FVKESK. J was trimmed by 3 bases and V by 1 base; bases with no gene match: 3. The CDR3 reads CASSQGDRAYTGELFF. CDR3 nucleotide sequence: TGTGCCAGCAGCCAAGGGGACAGGGCTTACACCGGGGAGCTGTTTTTT.

This rearrangement joins TRBV9 to TRBJ2-3; 7 nucleotides align to TRBD2. The CDR3 is 15 residues long. V lost 4 bases and J lost 3; bases outside the gene matches: 8. Germline V gives CDR1 SGDLS, CDR2 YYNGEE. The CDR3 DNA is TGTGCCAGCAGCCCGAGCGGGACCCCGACAGATACGCAGTATTTT. Amino acid sequence: CASSPSGTPTDTQYF. The full variable domain, completed using reference TRBV9 and TRBJ2-3, is DSGVTQTPKHLITATGQRVTLRCSPRSGDLSVYWYQQSLDQGLQFLIQYYNGEERAKGNILERFSAQQFPDLHSELNLSSLELGDSALYFCASSPSGTPTDTQYFGPGTRLTVL.

CDR3 coding DNA: TGTGCCAGCAGTACCATCCTCAGGGAACGGGCCACTGAAGCTTTCTTT. The encoded protein is CASSTILRERATEAFF. The V gene is TRBV27, the J gene TRBJ1-1; D possibly corresponds to TRBD1 (5 bases). Germline V gene sequence: CDR1 MNHEY, CDR2 SMNVEV (reference sequence). The V end lost 5 bases, the J end lost 4 bases, and 20 bases lay between the germline ends. CDR3 size: 16 residues.

The V call is TRBV4-3, the J call TRBJ2-3; D perhaps matches TRBD2 (5 bases). This CDR3 has 21 residues. Per germline, CDR1 LGHNA and CDR2 YSLEER. V dropped 7 bases and J dropped 1 base, with 33 bases sitting between them. The CDR3 DNA follows: TGCGCCAGCACCCTTCCCCCCTTATTACGGGGATCCTCCCTAGGCACAGATACGCAGTATTTT. It encodes CASTLPPLLRGSSLGTDTQYF.

This chain joins TRBV7-2 and TRBJ2-2; TRBD2 aligns across 11 bases. The CDR3 contains 16 residues. V dropped 7 bases and J dropped 5; count of bases not matched to a gene: 9. CDR1 is SGHTA and CDR2 is FQGNSA in the germline V gene. The CDR3 spells CASTLLAGGKTGELFF. For the CDR3, the DNA is TGTGCCAGCACCCTCTTAGCGGGAGGGAAGACCGGGGAGCTGTTTTTT. Full variable domain (remainder filled in from reference TRBV7-2 and TRBJ2-2): GAGVSQSPSNKVTEKGKDVELRCDPISGHTALYWYRQSLGQGLEFLIYFQGNSAPDKSGLPSDRFSAERTGGSVSTLTIQRTQQEDSAVYLCASTLLAGGKTGELFFGEGSRLTVL.

CDR3 coding DNA: TGTGCCACTAACCAGACTCCTGGGAGGCAGGCCGACACCGGGGAGCTGTTTTTT. Its translation: CATNQTPGRQADTGELFF. The rearrangement uses TRBV15 and TRBJ2-2, with D possibly TRBD2 on 6 matching bases. The V end lost 9 bases, the J end lost 3 bases, and 26 bases lay between the germline ends. Germline V lookup: CDR1 LNHNV, CDR2 YYDKDF (reference sequence). This CDR3 contains 18 residues. The full variable domain, in which reference TRBV15 and TRBJ2-2 provide the parts outside the CDR3, is DAMVIQNPRYQVTQFGKPVTLSCSQTLNHNVMYWYQQKSSQAPKLLFHYYDKDFNNEADTPDNFQSRRPNTSFCFLDIRSPGLGDTAMYLCATNQTPGRQADTGELFFGEGSRLTVL.

The V call is TRBV11-3, the J call TRBJ2-1; TRBD1 might be the D (7 bases). V lost 3 bases to trimming and J lost 4 bases, with 13 bases between them. This CDR3 spans 15 amino acids. Germline CDR1 reads SGHNT; CDR2 reads YENEEA. The DNA of the CDR3 is TGTGCCAGCAGCTTCCAGGGGGGACCTTACAATGAGCAGTTCTTC. Translating it yields CASSFQGGPYNEQFF.